The 11 T cell receptor beta chains given below trace back to one sample, sequenced in a study of molecular identifiers for immune sequencing clone quantification. TCRdb itself ran the PCR reads through MiXCR, one entry per CDR3 protein. The sample comprises 250,000 to 350,000 distinct CDR3 sequences, about 20% of which are singletons, and 0.81% rests with the top ten. The specimen sequenced was naive CD8+ T cells from blood, with Jurkat cell RNA spiked in. As for subset: FACS-sorted CD8+CD4-CCR7+CD45RA+ naive T cells. These receptor sequences come from a human donor in good health. Some libraries in this study had Jurkat cell RNA spiked in.

The table lists this clonotype with many counts. The chain links TRBV29-1 to TRBJ2-3; 9 bases align to TRBD1. From germline, CDR1 is SQVTM and CDR2 ANQGSEA. The length of the CDR3 is 14 residues. Unmatched junction bases numbered 7, after V lost 5 bases and J lost 4 bases. The CDR3 nucleotides are TGCAGCGTTAAGAGACAGGGGGAATCAGATACGCAGTATTTT. Protein: CSVKRQGESDTQYF.

This clonotype was picked up many times. V is TRBV7-2 and J is TRBJ1-1; no firm D call. This CDR3 has 16 amino acids. V was pared by 5 bases and J by 6 bases, with 22 bases between. Germline CDR1 SGHTA, CDR2 FQGNSA. The CDR3 is CASSQAFPIGWSEAFF. CDR3 coding DNA: TGTGCCAGCAGCCAAGCTTTTCCGATCGGTTGGTCTGAAGCTTTCTTT.

The chain joins TRBV12-3 or TRBV12-4 to TRBJ2-3, with a possible D match to TRBD2 (5 bases). The CDR3 extends over 14 amino acids. Trimming pared 3 bases from V and 2 bases from J, leaving 9 bases between. The CDR3 region is CASSFGISTDTQYF. The CDR3, as DNA: TGTGCCAGCAGTTTCGGGATTTCCACAGATACGCAGTATTTT.

This clonotype was picked up one time. This chain uses TRBV9 with TRBJ2-7; 12 bases line up with TRBD2. Trimming removed 0 bases from V and 4 bases from J; junction bases left unmatched: 8. Looked up from germline, CDR1 is SGDLS and CDR2 is YYNGEE. The CDR3 contains 17 residues. In DNA form, the CDR3 reads TGTGCCAGCAGCGTAGTGAGGGAGACTAGCGGGAGTTACGAGCAGTACTTC. This translates into CASSVVRETSGSYEQYF.

This clonotype was seen repeatedly, ten times or more. The V gene is TRBV27, the J gene TRBJ1-4, with D hard to call. There are 14 residues in the CDR3. Germline V gene lookup returns CDR1 MNHEY and CDR2 SMNVEV (reference sequence). The V and J ends lost 1 base and 3 bases respectively, with 6 bases between them. The CDR3 coding sequence is TGTGCCAGCAGTTTATTGGCTTCTAATGAAAAACTGTTTTTT. Amino acid sequence: CASSLLASNEKLFF. Looking up the rest from reference TRBV27 and TRBJ1-4 gives the full variable domain: EAQVTQNPRYLITVTGKKLTVTCSQNMNHEYMSWYRQDPGLGLRQIYYSMNVEVTDKGDVPEGYKVSRKEKRNFPLILESPSPNQTSLYFCASSLLASNEKLFFGSGTQLSVL.

This clonotype appeared a few times. The V call is TRBV11-2, the J call TRBJ1-4; D remains ambiguous. Trimming removed 1 base at V and 4 bases at J, with 13 bases between. Germline CDR1 and CDR2: SGHAT and FQNNGV. CDR3 length equals 16 residues. Written as DNA, the CDR3 is TGTGCCAGCAGCTTAGCTCAGAATGCTATTAATGAAAAACTGTTTTTT. Amino acids: CASSLAQNAINEKLFF.

As to this clonotype: A much larger clone sits a single nucleotide away, making a read error possible. The chain carries TRBV7-2 and TRBJ2-1; tentative D call: TRBD2 (5 bases). This CDR3 has 16 amino acids. Germline values: CDR1 SGHTA, CDR2 FQGNSA. For the CDR3, the DNA is TGTGCCAGCAGCTTAGAGGCGGGCAGCTCCTACAATGGGCAGTTCTTC. This gives the protein CASSLEAGSSYNGQFF.

At least ten counts were recorded for this clonotype. This chain links TRBV28 with TRBJ2-5, with D unresolved. The V gene lost 2 bases and the J gene lost 1 base, with 8 bases spanning the gap. The CDR3 is made up of 14 amino acids. CDR1 MDHEN and CDR2 SYDVKM come from the germline V gene. The CDR3 bases are TGTGCCAGCAGTTTACTGTGGGCCCAAGAGACCCAGTACTTC. This encodes CASSLLWAQETQYF.

This clonotype was counted at least ten times. V and J are TRBV6-5 and TRBJ1-2, with D possibly being TRBD1 (6 bases). This CDR3 spans 15 amino acids. Germline loops: CDR1 MNHEY, CDR2 SVGAGI. Trimming removed 6 bases from V and 2 bases from J, with 16 bases in between. The CDR3 reads CASSGRGASNYGYTF. As DNA, the CDR3 is TGTGCCAGCAGCGGCCGGGGGGCCTCGAACTATGGCTACACCTTC.

To note about this clonotype: This may be a read error: a much more frequent sequence differs by one nucleotide. The genes are TRBV20-1 and TRBJ2-7; D is perhaps TRBD1 (5 bases). V was trimmed by 5 bases and J by 4 bases, leaving 15 bases between them. Germline V CDR1 and CDR2: DFQATT, SNEGSKA (reference sequence). CDR3 length equals 13 residues. The CDR3 reads CSAGSLGEYEQYF. CDR3 nucleotides: TGCAGTGCTGGATCCCTAGGGGAATACGAGCAGTACTTC.

The V call is TRBV27, the J call TRBJ2-7; 7 nucleotides match TRBD2. There are 14 residues in the CDR3. The germline V gene encodes CDR1 MNHEY and CDR2 SMNVEV (reference sequence). Losses at the gene ends were 5 bases for V and 2 bases for J; bases not matched to a gene: 6. The chain's CDR3 is CASSPGLIAYEQYF. The CDR3 bases are TGTGCCAGCAGTCCGGGACTAATCGCCTACGAGCAGTACTTC.